This TCR beta chain was observed in a study of chemoradiotherapy in HPV16-positive cancers. The CDR3 has 14 residues. Germline assignment: CDR1 GTSNPN and CDR2 SVGIG (reference sequence). V was clipped by 4 bases and J by 3 bases, with 15 bases between them. Clones were read by immunoSEQ multiplex PCR, and TCRdb kept only the in-frame ones, dropping some. The sample shows roughly 170 clones, 82% of them seen only once. This TCR was recovered from a human donor with HPV-associated anogenital cancer. This sequence joins TRBV30 and TRBJ2-5; D call uncertain. The sample here was tumor tissue, taken from a patient who underwent chemoradiotherapy. The CDR3 coding sequence is TGTGCCTGGAAGATGGGGATCGGCAAAGAGACCCAGTACTTC. Translation gives CAWKMGIGKETQYF.